This T cell receptor (beta chain) was observed in a study of technical replicates of blood from a handful of donors listed by TCRdb under 2017. Only one count was recorded for this clone. What antigen it recognizes has not been identified. No much larger clone is present one base from it, and per-base qualities are unavailable. Based on the germline V gene, the CDR1 and CDR2 sequences are SNHLY and FYNNEI. Reading from cysteine to phenylalanine, the CDR3 counts 13 amino acids. The DNA shown is the 39-base CDR3, in frame from base 1. V is cut by 6 bases and J by 0 bases, and the space between the germline ends is 6 bases. Library preparation used the immunoSEQ multiplex PCR assay. The table was pulled from immuneACCESS by TCRdb, which kept in-frame rearrangements only. Such tables lose some clones; where checked, under half of the loss comes from unresolved V genes, and the rest has no known cause. The sample table holds 98,000 or so clones, of which about 96% were seen once. Roughly 0.2% of the sample lies in the top ten.

The chain is encoded by TRBV2 joined to TRBJ2-4, with no confident D gene call. The sequence came from a human donor in good health. What was sequenced was T cells isolated from PBMCs. In nucleotides, the sequence is TGTGCCAGCAGGTCCTTAGCCAAAAACATTCAGTACTTC. It encodes CASRSLAKNIQYF. When the CDR3 is completed using the reference TRBV2 and TRBJ2-4 genes on either side, the full variable domain is EPEVTQTPSHQVTQMGQEVILRCVPISNHLYFYWYRQILGQKVEFLVSFYNNEISEKSEIFDDQFSVERPDGSNFTLKIRSTKLEDSAMYFCASRSLAKNIQYFGAGTRLSVL.